This T cell receptor beta chain was sequenced in a study of blood T cells in healthy people across ages (dated by TCRdb to the mid-2010s). Turning to the overall study: Template switching captured roughly one uniquely barcoded TCR beta cDNA molecule per two T cells in model experiments. To track age-related changes in TCR beta repertoire diversity, the study relied on deep sequencing normalized with unique cDNA molecular identifiers. The donors were divided into four age groups: young (average around 16 years), middle-aged (approximately 39), aged (approximately 64) and long-lived (roughly 86). To avoid experimental bias, donors of different ages were distributed randomly across sequencing lanes. Two additional independent replicas of 1 million unique cDNA reads from the same blood draw were analyzed for two donors (one aged 18 to 30 and one aged 80 or older).

The library was generated by 5' RACE. For sequencing, an Illumina HiSeq 2500 was employed. A second roughly 6 to 12 cycle PCR used a sample-barcoded 5' primer and a J-beta primer mix. A template-switch 5' adaptor carrying 12 random nucleotides introduced a unique molecular identifier onto each TCR beta cDNA molecule. Each sample yielded at least 3 million CDR3-containing paired-end reads. First-strand cDNA was synthesized from all RNA with the Mint cDNA synthesis kit, primed by a TRBC-specific oligonucleotide. Following uracil-DNA glycosylase treatment, a first 18-cycle PCR with universal primers M1SS and BC2_uni_R was performed on all cDNA. Turning to the authors' computational methods: Each sample was normalized by randomly selecting 1 million high-quality reads, each carrying a distinct molecular identifier. Instead of being binned into consensus sequences, reads that shared molecular identifiers were thrown out. CDR3 identification, clonotype clustering and error correction used MiTCR with a Q25 quality threshold and the strictest error-elimination algorithm. Lower-bound total TCR beta diversity was estimated with a nonparametric unseen species model using Euler transformation. Clones were called with MiXCR by TCRdb after fastp trimmed the public reads at Q25, and only in-frame beta chains were retained. Entries are consolidated by CDR3 protein sequence, retaining the most common genes and DNA. The V and J calls, along with clone size, are taken from TCRdb and not from the paper's own processing. The sample yields roughly 680,000 distinct CDR3 sequences; about 51% were counted once. About 14% of the sample goes to the ten largest clones.

The investigation overall reported the following: Observed TCR beta diversity per million T cells fell roughly linearly with age, and a significant reduction was already apparent by age around 40. Because donor CMV infection status was unknown, age-related changes in expanded clonotypes were potentially confounded. Estimates of total diversity from one million sequenced T cells were regarded as lower bounds and underestimates. Since profiling was done on bulk unsorted PBMCs, naive and antigen-experienced compartments could not be conclusively compared. Compared with the aged group, the long-lived group had more naive CD4+ T cells, fewer expanded clones and increased TCR diversity, a pattern suggesting age selection. There was a strong correlation between observed TCR beta diversity and the percentage of naive T cells measured by flow cytometry.

The donors were a few dozen Caucasian individuals from Russia, aged roughly 6 to 90 years, who were systemically healthy. Each donor gave ten milliliters of peripheral blood, collected into EDTA-treated Vacutainer tubes. Ficoll-Paque density-gradient centrifugation was used to isolate PBMCs, with at least 6 million per sample. Total RNA, at least 6 micrograms per sample, was extracted from PBMCs with Trizol reagent. The percentages of naive CD45RAhigh/CD27high T cells were determined by flow cytometry on a PBMC aliquot from every donor. For CDR1 and CDR2, the germline V gene lists KGHSH and LQKENI. V is cut by 1 base and J by 4 bases, and the space between the germline ends is 11 bases. The CDR3 runs 16 residues from the cysteine to the phenylalanine. Only the CDR3 part of the read is kept: 48 bases, read in frame from the first base. A word on this clonotype: No cognate antigen has been identified for it. No per-base quality is available; no much larger clone lies one base away.

The sequence came from an elderly woman in good health. The source material was blood. The chain joins TRBV18 to TRBJ2-6, with a tentative D gene TRBD1 over 5 matching bases. The nucleotides read TGTGCCAGCTCACCACAGTCAGGGCCCGGGGCCAACGTCCTGACTTTC. Its product reads: CASSPQSGPGANVLTF. The variable domain in full, with residues beyond the CDR3 obtained from the reference TRBV18 and TRBJ2-6 genes, is NAGVMQNPRHLVRRRGQEARLRCSPMKGHSHVYWYRQLPEEGLKFMVYLQKENIIDESGMPKERFSAEFPKEGPSILRIQQVVRGDSAAYFCASSPQSGPGANVLTFGAGSRLTVL.